The 23 T cell receptor beta chains below come from one sample, sequenced in a study of CD8+CD57+ T cells in acquired aplastic anemia. By flow cytometry, patients selected for sequencing had shown an expansion of CD8+CD57+ cells. Template material for TCR beta VDJ and CDR3 profiling consisted of genomic DNA. TCRdb processed the reads anew with MiXCR; each CDR3 protein has one entry. The sample has around 200,000 distinct CDR3 sequences; nearly 50% are singletons. The sample taken for sequencing was sorted CD4+, CD8+, or CD8+CD57+ T cells (not recorded which) from PBMCs. The origin of the receptors is a human donor with aplastic anemia.

A word on this clonotype: It may be a read error: a sequence one base away is much more abundant. The DNA of the CDR3 is TGCGCCAGCAGCCTGGGGCCCAAGGGAGATACTGAAGCTTTCTTT. Amino acids: CASSLGPKGDTEAFF. The chain is built from TRBV5-1 and TRBJ1-1, with D possibly TRBD1 on 5 matching bases. Germline V gene data show CDR1 as SGHRS and CDR2 as YFSETQ. The length of the CDR3 is 15 residues. V lost 4 bases to trimming and J lost 5 bases, with 18 bases between them.

The chain employs TRBV2 and TRBJ2-1; 7 nucleotides align to TRBD1. There are 12 residues in the CDR3. Looked up from germline, CDR1 is SNHLY and CDR2 is FYNNEI. Trimming took 6 bases from V and 7 from J; bases not matched to a gene: 3. The DNA for the CDR3 is TGTGCCAGCAGCTCGACAGGGAATGAGCAGTTCTTC. Residues: CASSSTGNEQFF. The complete variable domain, with remaining parts taken from reference TRBV2 and TRBJ2-1, reads EPEVTQTPSHQVTQMGQEVILRCVPISNHLYFYWYRQILGQKVEFLVSFYNNEISEKSEIFDDQFSVERPDGSNFTLKIRSTKLEDSAMYFCASSSTGNEQFFGPGTRLTVL.

The chain uses TRBV7-2 and TRBJ1-6; D ambiguous. Germline assignment: CDR1 SGHTA and CDR2 FQGNSA. This CDR3 comprises 13 residues. V lost 6 bases to trimming and J lost 6 bases, with 9 bases between them. CDR3 sequence reads: CASRPPANSPLHF. The CDR3, as DNA: TGTGCCAGCAGGCCCCCCGCTAATTCACCCCTCCACTTT.

A remark on this clonotype: A much larger clone sits a single nucleotide away, making a read error possible. This sequence joins TRBV12-5 and TRBJ2-7; D might be TRBD1 or TRBD2, each matching 5 bases. Looked up from germline, CDR1 is LGHNT and CDR2 is FRNRAP. V lost 0 bases and J lost 2, with 11 bases in between. The CDR3 length is 15 residues. The CDR3 here is CASGLVLPGPYEQYF. CDR3 coding DNA: TGTGCTAGTGGTTTGGTACTTCCGGGGCCCTACGAGCAGTACTTC.

The chain is built from TRBV20-1 and TRBJ2-7, with 8 bases aligning to TRBD2. This CDR3 contains 15 residues. V dropped 0 bases and J dropped 0; count of bases not matched to a gene: 4. In germline, CDR1 is DFQATT, CDR2 SNEGSKA (reference sequence). The CDR3 sequence: CSARDTSGSSYEQYF. DNA for the CDR3: TGCAGTGCTAGAGATACGAGCGGGAGCTCCTACGAGCAGTACTTC.

This clonotype was counted a few times. The gene calls are TRBV30 and TRBJ1-3, with D hard to call. V lost 0 bases and J 1 base, leaving 7 bases between the germline ends. CDR3 size: 14 residues. In germline, CDR1 is GTSNPN, CDR2 SVGIG (reference sequence). CDR3 DNA sequence: TGTGCCTGGAGTGTGTATGGTTCTGGAAACACCATATATTTT. It codes for CAWSVYGSGNTIYF.

This clonotype was found a few times. Germline and junction disagree at one end, which may indicate a read error. The chain links TRBV7-3 to TRBJ2-1; TRBD1 aligns across 9 bases. The CDR3 extends over 15 amino acids. Germline CDR1 SGHTA, CDR2 FQGTGA. The CDR3 reads CAGSLSGTGNDEQFF. The CDR3 DNA is TGTGCCGGCAGCCTCTCCGGGACAGGGAATGATGAGCAGTTCTTC.

V and J are TRBV10-3 and TRBJ2-3; tentative D call: TRBD1 (6 bases). The V and J ends lost 3 bases and 1 base respectively, with 11 bases between them. This CDR3 spans 15 amino acids. CDR1 ENHRY and CDR2 SYGVKD come from the germline V gene. The CDR3 bases are TGTGCCATCAGTGATAAGGGGGTGGGCACAGATACGCAGTATTTT. This translates into CAISDKGVGTDTQYF.

The chain employs TRBV20-1 and TRBJ2-7, with 13 bases aligning to TRBD2. CDR3 size: 16 residues. The germline V gene has CDR1 DFQATT and CDR2 SNEGSKA (reference sequence). With V trimmed by 5 bases and J by 9 bases, 16 bases remained unmatched. Written as DNA, the CDR3 is TGCAGTGCTCTAAGCGGGACTAGCGGGAAAAGAGCCGTGCAGTACTTC. This gives the protein CSALSGTSGKRAVQYF.

This clonotype was recorded many times. The V call is TRBV6-2 or TRBV6-3, the J call TRBJ2-1, with a weak D call TRBD2 (6 bases). This CDR3 spans 16 amino acids. Germline lookup yields CDR1 MNHEY and CDR2 SVGEGT. V was shortened by 0 bases and J by 9 bases, with 18 bases between the two germline ends. The CDR3 here is CASSYSTAWRASEQFF. For the CDR3, the DNA is TGTGCCAGCAGTTACTCGACGGCCTGGAGGGCCAGTGAGCAGTTCTTC.

Notes on this clonotype: A much larger clone lies one base from this, so it may be a read error. The chain couples TRBV11-2 to TRBJ2-2; D gene unclear. This CDR3 is 16 amino acids long. The germline V and J ends were trimmed by 1 base and 1 base, with 10 bases remaining between them. From germline, CDR1 is SGHAT and CDR2 FQNNGV. The CDR3 DNA is TGTGCCAGCAGCTTAGGTTACGGAGTGAACACCGGGGAGCTGTTTTTT. Protein product: CASSLGYGVNTGELFF.

Note on this clonotype: A clone one base away is much larger, so this may be a read error. This chain's CDR3 is CASSPTRLHEQSF. The CDR3 DNA reads TGTGCCAGCAGCCCCACCCGACTACACGAGCAGTCCTTC. The chain is built from TRBV12-3 or TRBV12-4 and TRBJ2-1; D perhaps matches TRBD2 (5 bases). CDR3 length: 13 residues.

This chain links TRBV5-1 with TRBJ1-4, with a tentative D call TRBD1 (5 bases). There are 13 residues in the CDR3. The V and J ends lost 4 bases and 7 bases respectively, with 11 bases between them. Germline V gene lookup returns CDR1 SGHRS and CDR2 YFSETQ. The CDR3 reads CASSPGVREKLFF. CDR3 nucleotides: TGCGCCAGCAGCCCGGGGGTGCGTGAAAAACTGTTTTTT.

CDR3 sequence: CSAKRGPYEQYF. The CDR3 DNA reads TGCAGTGCTAAGCGGGGTCCCTACGAGCAGTACTTC. The chain couples TRBV20-1 to TRBJ2-7; 7 bases are a match to TRBD2. V lost 4 bases, J lost 2 bases, and 2 bases stayed unmatched. The germline CDR1 and CDR2 sequences are DFQATT and SNEGSKA (reference sequence). The CDR3 length is 12 residues.

This clonotype has at least ten counts. The chain is built from TRBV10-3 and TRBJ2-2; D is perhaps TRBD1 or TRBD2 (6 bases each). From germline, CDR1 is ENHRY and CDR2 SYGVKD. V lost 7 bases and J 1 base, leaving 13 bases between the germline ends. This CDR3 is built from 15 residues. CDR3 DNA sequence: TGTGCCATCACCCCAGGGGACTTGAACACCGGGGAGCTGTTTTTT. Its protein product is CAITPGDLNTGELFF.

The rearrangement uses TRBV6-5 and TRBJ2-3, with 7 bases fitting TRBD2. The CDR3 extends over 14 amino acids. V lost 1 base, J lost 4 bases, and 2 bases stayed unmatched. Germline CDR1 and CDR2: MNHEY and SVGAGI. The CDR3 is CASSYLTSSDTQYF. Here the CDR3 DNA reads TGTGCCAGCAGTTACTTGACTAGCTCAGATACGCAGTATTTT.

This clonotype showed up many times. The chain recombines TRBV20-1 with TRBJ2-7; the D gene could be TRBD1 or TRBD2 (6 bases each). This CDR3 spans 11 amino acids. V gave up 2 bases and J gave up 5 bases, with 7 bases separating them. Germline V gene lookup returns CDR1 DFQATT and CDR2 SNEGSKA (reference sequence). CDR3 amino acids: CSARRGDEQYF. The DNA for the CDR3 is TGCAGTGCTAGAAGGGGGGACGAGCAGTACTTC.

This chain uses TRBV20-1 with TRBJ1-1; 8 bases match TRBD1. This CDR3 is built from 14 residues. V was pared by 1 base and J by 2 bases, with 3 bases of the junction left unmatched. Germline loops: CDR1 DFQATT, CDR2 SNEGSKA (reference sequence). The chain's CDR3 is CSARVTGVNTEAFF. For the CDR3, the DNA is TGCAGTGCTAGAGTGACAGGGGTCAACACTGAAGCTTTCTTT.

CDR3 in amino acids: CASSDSAYTDTQYF. CDR3 DNA sequence: TGTGCCAGCAGTGATTCAGCGTACACAGATACGCAGTATTTT. V and J are TRBV2 and TRBJ2-3; D not certain. V shed 3 bases and J shed 2 bases, with 9 bases lying between them. The CDR3 contains 14 residues. Germline V gene sequence: CDR1 SNHLY, CDR2 FYNNEI. The complete variable domain, with remaining parts taken from reference TRBV2 and TRBJ2-3, reads EPEVTQTPSHQVTQMGQEVILRCVPISNHLYFYWYRQILGQKVEFLVSFYNNEISEKSEIFDDQFSVERPDGSNFTLKIRSTKLEDSAMYFCASSDSAYTDTQYFGPGTRLTVL.

The CDR3 DNA sequence: TGCGCCAGCAGCCAAGAAGGTCACGGCAGCTATGGCTACACCTTC. Amino acids: CASSQEGHGSYGYTF. The V gene is TRBV4-1, the J gene TRBJ1-2, with D uncertain. The V end was cut by 0 bases, the J end by 4 bases, with 12 bases between. The CDR3 extends over 15 amino acids. From germline, CDR1 is MGHRA and CDR2 YSYEKL.

J is TRBJ2-5 and V is TRBV9; 7 bases match TRBD1. Trimming cost V 0 bases and J 3 bases; bases outside gene matches: 11. The CDR3 runs to 17 residues. The germline gives CDR1 SGDLS, CDR2 YYNGEE. The CDR3 region is CASSVDRGRSAEETQYF. In DNA, the CDR3 is TGTGCCAGCAGCGTAGACAGGGGCCGATCCGCAGAAGAGACCCAGTACTTC.

This chain joins TRBV7-8 and TRBJ2-7; 10 bases match TRBD2. The CDR3 has 16 amino acids. With 5 bases clipped from V and 1 base from J, the junction kept 8 bases outside the gene matches. CDR1 and CDR2 from the germline V gene are SGHVS and FQNEAQ. CDR3 nucleotide sequence: TGTGCCAGCAGCCAAGATGGGACTAGCGCTTCCTACGAGCAGTACTTC. Its translation is CASSQDGTSASYEQYF.

The table lists this clonotype with a count of one. As the CDR3 is not closed by the conserved phenylalanine or tryptophan, this likely results from a read error. The chain has TRBV5-1 and TRBJ1-1; D is ambiguous. Trimming took off 4 bases at V and 1 base at J, with 14 bases between the two ends. CDR3 length: 15 residues. The V gene's germline CDR1 is SGHRS and CDR2 YFSETQ. This CDR3 reads CASSPQPGSNTEAFL. For the CDR3, the DNA is TGCGCCAGCAGCCCCCAGCCGGGGTCGAACACTGAAGCTTTCCTT.